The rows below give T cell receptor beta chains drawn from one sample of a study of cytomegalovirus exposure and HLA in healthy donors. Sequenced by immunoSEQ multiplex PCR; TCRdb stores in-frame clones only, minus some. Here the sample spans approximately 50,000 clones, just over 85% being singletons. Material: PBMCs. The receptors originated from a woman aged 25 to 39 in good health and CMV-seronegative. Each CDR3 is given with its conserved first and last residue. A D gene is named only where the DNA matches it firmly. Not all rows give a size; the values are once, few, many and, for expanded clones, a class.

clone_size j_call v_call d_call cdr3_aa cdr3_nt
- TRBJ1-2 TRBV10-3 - CATASQGQANYGYTF TGTGCCACCGCCAGCCAGGGTCAAGCTAACTATGGCTACACCTTC
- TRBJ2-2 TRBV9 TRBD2 CASSVEWASGITGELFF TGTGCCAGCAGCGTAGAGTGGGCTAGCGGGATTACCGGGGAGCTGTTTTTT
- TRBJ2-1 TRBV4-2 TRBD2 CASSQDPKSGSSYNEQFF TGTGCCAGCAGCCAAGATCCAAAAAGCGGGAGCTCCTACAATGAGCAGTTCTTC
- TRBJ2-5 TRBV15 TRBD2 CATSSGRGAETQYF TGTGCCACCAGCAGTGGGCGGGGGGCGGAGACCCAGTACTTC
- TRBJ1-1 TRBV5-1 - CASSLASNTEAFF TGCGCCAGCAGCTTGGCTTCGAACACTGAAGCTTTCTTT
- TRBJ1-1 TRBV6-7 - CASSYSIGGGTEAFF TGTGCCAGCAGTTACTCGATTGGGGGAGGAACTGAAGCTTTCTTT
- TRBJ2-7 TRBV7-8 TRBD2 CASSLSRILAGGSYEQYF TGTGCCAGCAGCTTATCGAGAATACTAGCGGGAGGGTCCTACGAGCAGTACTTC
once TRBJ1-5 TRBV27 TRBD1 CARGTGGNQPQHF TGTGCCAGGGGGACAGGGGGGAATCAGCCCCAGCATTTT
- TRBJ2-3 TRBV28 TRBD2 CASSPPGSGRTDTQYF TGTGCCAGCAGCCCGCCTGGTAGCGGGAGGACAGATACGCAGTATTTT
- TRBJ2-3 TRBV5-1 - CASSLAWAVSTDTQYF TGCGCCAGCAGCTTGGCCTGGGCAGTGAGCACAGATACGCAGTATTTT
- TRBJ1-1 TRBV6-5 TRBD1 CASRGDRGNTEAFF TGTGCCAGCAGGGGGGACAGGGGGAACACTGAAGCTTTCTTT
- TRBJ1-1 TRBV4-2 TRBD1 CASTVGTGGRGGAEAFF TGTGCCAGCACCGTCGGGACAGGGGGTAGGGGGGGGGCTGAAGCTTTCTTT
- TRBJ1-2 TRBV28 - CACRDNTNYGYTF TGTGCCTGCCGGGACAACACTAACTATGGCTACACCTTC
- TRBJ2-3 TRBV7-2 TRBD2 CASSLGWGLAGPTDTQYF TGTGCCAGCAGCTTAGGGTGGGGACTAGCGGGACCCACAGATACGCAGTATTTT
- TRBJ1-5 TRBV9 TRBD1 CASSAQGARSQPQHF TGTGCCAGCAGCGCACAGGGGGCGCGTAGTCAGCCCCAGCATTTT
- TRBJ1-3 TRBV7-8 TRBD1 CASSPRTGSSGNTIYF TGTGCCAGCAGCCCGAGGACAGGATCGTCTGGAAACACCATATATTTT
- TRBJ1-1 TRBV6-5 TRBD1 CASSPDGQGTTEAFF TGTGCCAGCAGCCCTGATGGACAGGGGACCACTGAAGCTTTCTTT
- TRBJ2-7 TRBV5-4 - CASSLYGPSYEQYF TGTGCCAGCAGCTTGTATGGCCCCTCCTACGAGCAGTACTTC
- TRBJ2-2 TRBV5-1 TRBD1 CASSLVSGTGGSGELFF TGCGCCAGCAGCTTGGTTTCAGGGACAGGGGGCTCCGGGGAGCTGTTTTTT
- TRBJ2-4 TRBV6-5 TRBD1 CASRTGGLSKNIQYF TGTGCCAGCAGGACAGGGGGCTTGTCCAAAAACATTCAGTACTTC
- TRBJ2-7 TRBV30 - CASTRDSYEQYF TGTGCCTCGACCCGGGACTCCTACGAGCAGTACTTC
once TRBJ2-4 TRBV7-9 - CASSLNPEGKNIQYF TGTGCCAGCAGCTTAAACCCAGAGGGAAAAAACATTCAGTACTTC
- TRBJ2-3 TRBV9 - CASSSGLTDTQYF TGTGCCAGCAGCTCGGGACTCACAGATACGCAGTATTTT
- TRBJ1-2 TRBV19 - CASIGRLINYGYTF TGTGCCAGTATCGGGAGACTTATTAACTATGGCTACACCTTC
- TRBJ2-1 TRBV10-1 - CASSESSGEGNEQFF TGCGCCAGCAGTGAGTCGTCAGGGGAGGGGAATGAGCAGTTCTTC
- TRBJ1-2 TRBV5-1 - CASSLAGREGYGYTF TGCGCCAGCAGCTTGGCCGGCAGGGAAGGCTATGGCTACACCTTC
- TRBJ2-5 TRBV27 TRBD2 CASAAGGPLGTQYF TGTGCCAGCGCAGCGGGAGGCCCCTTGGGGACCCAGTACTTC
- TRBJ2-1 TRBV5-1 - CASSVLAEQFF TGCGCCAGCAGCGTTCTAGCTGAGCAGTTCTTC
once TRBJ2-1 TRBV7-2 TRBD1 CASSRERTGRNEQFF TGTGCCAGCAGCCGAGAGCGGACAGGGCGTAACGAGCAGTTCTTC
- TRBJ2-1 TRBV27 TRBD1 CASSARDSSYNEQFF TGTGCCAGCAGTGCCCGGGACAGTTCCTACAATGAGCAGTTCTTC
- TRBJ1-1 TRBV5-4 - CASSRGYLGSNTEAFF TGTGCCAGCAGCCGGGGTTATTTGGGGTCGAACACTGAAGCTTTCTTT
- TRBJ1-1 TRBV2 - CASSEEGRVAFF TGTGCCAGCAGTGAAGAAGGGCGGGTGGCTTTCTTT
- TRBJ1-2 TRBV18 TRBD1 CASSVTGTGNYGYTF TGTGCCAGCTCAGTGACCGGGACAGGAAACTATGGCTACACCTTC
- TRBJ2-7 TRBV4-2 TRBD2 CASSLREATTYEQYF TGTGCCAGCAGCTTGCGGGAGGCTACCACCTACGAGCAGTACTTC
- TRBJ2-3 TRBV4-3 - CASSQALTDTQYF TGCGCCAGCAGCCAAGCTCTCACAGATACGCAGTATTTT
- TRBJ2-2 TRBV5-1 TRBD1 CASSFGDRDTGELFF TGCGCCAGCAGCTTTGGGGACAGGGACACCGGGGAGCTGTTTTTT
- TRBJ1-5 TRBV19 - CATRQVGGNQPQHF TGTGCCACCCGACAGGTAGGGGGCAATCAGCCCCAGCATTTT
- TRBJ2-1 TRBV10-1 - CASSERDEQFF TGCGCCAGCAGTGAGCGGGATGAGCAGTTCTTC
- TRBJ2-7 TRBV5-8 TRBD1 CASSFGTDTLYEQYF TGTGCCAGCAGCTTCGGGACAGACACACTCTACGAGCAGTACTTC
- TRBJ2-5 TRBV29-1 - CSVVGGVGETQYF TGCAGCGTTGTTGGGGGCGTGGGGGAGACCCAGTACTTC
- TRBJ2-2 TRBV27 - CASSPPTPTGITGELFF TGTGCCAGCAGTCCTCCCACTCCAACAGGGATCACCGGGGAGCTGTTTTTT
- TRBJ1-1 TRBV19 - CASIDRGTEAFF TGTGCCAGTATAGACCGGGGCACTGAAGCTTTCTTT
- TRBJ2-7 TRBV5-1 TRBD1 CASSWGGTGGEQYF TGCGCCAGCAGCTGGGGCGGGACAGGGGGCGAGCAGTACTTC
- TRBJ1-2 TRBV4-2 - CASSQFAGEFYGYTF TGTGCCAGCAGCCAATTTGCAGGGGAATTCTATGGCTACACCTTC
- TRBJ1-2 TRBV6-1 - CASSEGGGPYGYTF TGTGCCAGCAGTGAAGGGGGAGGGCCCTATGGCTACACCTTC
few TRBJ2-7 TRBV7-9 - CASSFGQPSYEQYF TGTGCCAGCAGCTTCGGACAGCCCTCCTACGAGCAGTACTTC
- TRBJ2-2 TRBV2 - CASSVTGHLNTGELFF TGTGCCAGCAGTGTTACGGGACACCTGAACACCGGGGAGCTGTTTTTT